This TCR beta chain was sequenced during a study of blood T cell repertoires in COVID-19. Sequencing used immunoSEQ multiplex PCR; TCRdb keeps in-frame clones, though not all of them. The data contain around 120,000 clones, about 92% of them singletons. Germline loops: CDR1 MNHNY, CDR2 SVGAGI (reference sequence). The CDR3 is made up of 15 amino acids. V shed 6 bases and J shed 1 base, with 15 bases lying between them. The material sequenced was peripheral blood. The receptor's source is a man in his sixties with COVID-19, enrolled during active disease. V usage is TRBV6-6 and J usage is TRBJ1-1, with a tentative D call TRBD1 (6 bases). The CDR3 is CASSYPTGANTEAFF. The CDR3 DNA reads TGTGCCAGCAGCTACCCGACAGGCGCGAACACTGAAGCTTTCTTT.